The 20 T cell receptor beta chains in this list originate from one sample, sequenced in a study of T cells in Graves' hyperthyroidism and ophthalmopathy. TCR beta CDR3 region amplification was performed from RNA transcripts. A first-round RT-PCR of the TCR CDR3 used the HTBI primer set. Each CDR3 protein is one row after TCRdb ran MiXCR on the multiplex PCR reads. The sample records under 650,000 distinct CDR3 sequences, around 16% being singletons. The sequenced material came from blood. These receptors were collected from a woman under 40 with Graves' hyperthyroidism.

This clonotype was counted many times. The CDR3 is CASSTGQGPHEQYF. CDR3 DNA sequence: TGTGCCAGCAGTACGGGACAGGGCCCTCACGAGCAGTACTTC. This rearrangement joins TRBV28 to TRBJ2-7; 9 bases map to TRBD1. The CDR3 consists of 14 residues. J was trimmed by 5 bases and V by 5 bases; bases with no gene match: 7. CDR1 and CDR2 (germline): MDHEN, SYDVKM.

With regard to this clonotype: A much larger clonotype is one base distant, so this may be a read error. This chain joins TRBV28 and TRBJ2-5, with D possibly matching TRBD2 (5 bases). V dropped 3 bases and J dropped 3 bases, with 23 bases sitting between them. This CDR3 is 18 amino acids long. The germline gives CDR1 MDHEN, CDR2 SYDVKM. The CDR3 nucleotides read TGTGCCAGCAGTTTCGTACCTACCGGGAAAAAAATTGAAGAGACCCAGTACTTC. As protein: CASSFVPTGKKIEETQYF.

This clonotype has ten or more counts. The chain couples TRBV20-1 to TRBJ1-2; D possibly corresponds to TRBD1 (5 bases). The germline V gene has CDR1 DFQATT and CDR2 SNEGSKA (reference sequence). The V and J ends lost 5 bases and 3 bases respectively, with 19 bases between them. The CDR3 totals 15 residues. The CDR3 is CSAHNWGTDYYGYTF. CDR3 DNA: TGCAGTGCTCATAATTGGGGGACGGACTACTATGGCTACACCTTC.

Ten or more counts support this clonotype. The CDR3 DNA is TGCAGTGCTATCCTCGTGGGACCCTACAATGAGCAGTTCTTC. It yields the protein CSAILVGPYNEQFF. The chain joins TRBV20-1 to TRBJ2-1; D could derive from TRBD1 or TRBD2 (5 bases each). Deletions cut 4 bases from V and 2 bases from J, with 12 bases between. This CDR3 is built from 14 residues. Germline CDR1 is DFQATT and CDR2 is SNEGSKA (reference sequence).

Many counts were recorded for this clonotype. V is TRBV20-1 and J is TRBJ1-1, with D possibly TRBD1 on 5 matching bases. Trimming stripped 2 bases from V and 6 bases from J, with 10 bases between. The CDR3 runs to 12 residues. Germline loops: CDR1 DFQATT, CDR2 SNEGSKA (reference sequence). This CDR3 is CSARRGDPEAFF. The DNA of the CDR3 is TGCAGTGCTAGAAGAGGGGACCCTGAAGCTTTCTTT.

The CDR3 region is CASSGGHGGNTIYF. In DNA, the CDR3 is TGTGCCAGCAGCGGCGGACACGGTGGAAACACCATATATTTT. The chain joins TRBV5-5 to TRBJ1-3; TRBD1 is a possible D gene (5 bases). Germline V gene lookup returns CDR1 SGHKS and CDR2 YYEKEE (reference sequence). This CDR3 spans 14 amino acids. V was trimmed by 4 bases and J by 3 bases, leaving 11 bases between them.

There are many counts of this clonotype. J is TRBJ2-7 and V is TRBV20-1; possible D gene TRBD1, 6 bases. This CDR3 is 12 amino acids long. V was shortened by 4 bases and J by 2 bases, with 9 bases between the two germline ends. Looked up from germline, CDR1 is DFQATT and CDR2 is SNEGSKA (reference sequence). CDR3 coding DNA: TGCAGTGCTACGACAGGTACCTACGAGCAGTACTTC. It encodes CSATTGTYEQYF.

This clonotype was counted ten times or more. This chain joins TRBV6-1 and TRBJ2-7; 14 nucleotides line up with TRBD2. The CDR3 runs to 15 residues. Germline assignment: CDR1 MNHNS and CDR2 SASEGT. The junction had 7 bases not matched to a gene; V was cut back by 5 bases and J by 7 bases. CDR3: CASSPRLAGGGEQYF. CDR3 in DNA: TGTGCCAGCAGTCCTCGACTAGCGGGAGGGGGGGAGCAGTACTTC.

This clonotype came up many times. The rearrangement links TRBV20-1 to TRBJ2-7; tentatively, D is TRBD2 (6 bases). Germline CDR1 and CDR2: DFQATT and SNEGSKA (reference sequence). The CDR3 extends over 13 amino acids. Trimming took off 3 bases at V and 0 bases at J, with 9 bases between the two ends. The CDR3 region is CSASSGSSYEQYF. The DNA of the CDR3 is TGCAGTGCTAGCTCCGGGAGCTCCTACGAGCAGTACTTC.

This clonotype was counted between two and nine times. The CDR3 sequence: CAWSSTSGGHYEQYF. CDR3 bases: TGTGCCTGGAGCTCTACTAGCGGGGGACACTACGAGCAGTACTTC. V is TRBV30 and J is TRBJ2-7, with 11 positions matching TRBD2. The CDR3 is 15 residues long. The germline V gene has CDR1 GTSNPN and CDR2 SVGIG (reference sequence). The ends lost 3 bases at V and 3 bases at J; junction bases unmatched: 7.

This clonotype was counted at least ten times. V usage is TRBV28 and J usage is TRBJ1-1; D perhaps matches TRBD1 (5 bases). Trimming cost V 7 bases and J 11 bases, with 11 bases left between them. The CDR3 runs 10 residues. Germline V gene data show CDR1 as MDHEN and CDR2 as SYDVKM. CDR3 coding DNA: TGTGCCAGCATCGGGGCGGAGGCTTTCTTT. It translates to CASIGAEAFF.

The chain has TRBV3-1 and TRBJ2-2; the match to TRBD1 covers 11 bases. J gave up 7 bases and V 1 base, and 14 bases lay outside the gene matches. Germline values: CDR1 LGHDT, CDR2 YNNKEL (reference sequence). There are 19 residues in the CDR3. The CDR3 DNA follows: TGTGCCAGCAGCCAAGGAAGAAGACTGGGACAGGGGGGGGTCGGGGAGCTGTTTTTT. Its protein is CASSQGRRLGQGGVGELFF.

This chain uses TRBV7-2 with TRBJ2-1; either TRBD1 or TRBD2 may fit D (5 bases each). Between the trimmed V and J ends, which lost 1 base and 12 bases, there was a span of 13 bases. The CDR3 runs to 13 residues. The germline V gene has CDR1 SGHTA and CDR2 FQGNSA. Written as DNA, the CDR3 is TGTGCCAGCAGCTTAGGAGAAAGGGACCCGCAGTTCTTC. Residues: CASSLGERDPQFF.

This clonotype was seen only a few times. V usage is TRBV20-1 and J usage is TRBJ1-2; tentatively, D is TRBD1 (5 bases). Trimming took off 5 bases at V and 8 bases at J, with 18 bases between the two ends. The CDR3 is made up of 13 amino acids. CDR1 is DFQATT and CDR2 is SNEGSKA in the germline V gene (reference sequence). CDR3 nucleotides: TGCAGTGCTGGATGGGGGGGTGTAAAGGGCTACACCTTC. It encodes CSAGWGGVKGYTF.

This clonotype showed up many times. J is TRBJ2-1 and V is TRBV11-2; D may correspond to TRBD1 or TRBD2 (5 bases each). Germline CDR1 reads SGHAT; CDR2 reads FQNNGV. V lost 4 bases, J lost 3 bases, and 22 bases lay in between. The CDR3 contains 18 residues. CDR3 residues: CASSSPRDGDKDYNEQFF. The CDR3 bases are TGTGCCAGCAGCTCGCCGAGGGACGGAGACAAAGACTACAATGAGCAGTTCTTC.

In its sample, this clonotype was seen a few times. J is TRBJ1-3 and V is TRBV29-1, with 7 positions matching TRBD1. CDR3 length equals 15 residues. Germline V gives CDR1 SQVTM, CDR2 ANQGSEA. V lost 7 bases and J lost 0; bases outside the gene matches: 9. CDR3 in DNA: TGCAGCGCCATCTGGGACAGCCTCTCTGGAAACACCATATATTTT. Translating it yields CSAIWDSLSGNTIYF.

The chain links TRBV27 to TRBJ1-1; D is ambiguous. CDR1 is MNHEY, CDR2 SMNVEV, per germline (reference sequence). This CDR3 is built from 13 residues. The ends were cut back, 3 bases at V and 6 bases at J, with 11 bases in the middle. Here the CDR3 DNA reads TGTGCCAGCAGTTTCCGCTCCACCTCTGAAGCTTTCTTT. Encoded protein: CASSFRSTSEAFF.

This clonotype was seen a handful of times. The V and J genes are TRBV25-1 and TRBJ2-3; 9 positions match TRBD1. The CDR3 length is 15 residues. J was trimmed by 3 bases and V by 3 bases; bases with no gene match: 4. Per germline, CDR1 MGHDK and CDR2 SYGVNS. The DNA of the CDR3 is TGTGCCAGCAGTGAGTGGGGACAGGGAACAGATACGCAGTATTTT. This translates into CASSEWGQGTDTQYF.

The CDR3 sequence: CASRTTGSGANVLTF. The CDR3 nucleotides read TGTGCCAGCAGGACGACGGGCTCTGGGGCCAACGTCCTGACTTTC. The rearrangement uses TRBV6-1 and TRBJ2-6; D is undetermined. The ends were cut back, 6 bases at V and 0 bases at J, with 9 bases in the middle. This CDR3 contains 15 residues. Germline V gives CDR1 MNHNS, CDR2 SASEGT.

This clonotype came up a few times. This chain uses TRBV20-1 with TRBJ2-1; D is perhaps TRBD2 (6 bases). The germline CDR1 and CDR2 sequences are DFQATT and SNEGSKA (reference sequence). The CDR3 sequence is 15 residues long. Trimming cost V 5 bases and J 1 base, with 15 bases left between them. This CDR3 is CSALTGTFSYNEQFF. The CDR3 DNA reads TGCAGTGCTTTAACCGGGACTTTTTCCTACAATGAGCAGTTCTTC.